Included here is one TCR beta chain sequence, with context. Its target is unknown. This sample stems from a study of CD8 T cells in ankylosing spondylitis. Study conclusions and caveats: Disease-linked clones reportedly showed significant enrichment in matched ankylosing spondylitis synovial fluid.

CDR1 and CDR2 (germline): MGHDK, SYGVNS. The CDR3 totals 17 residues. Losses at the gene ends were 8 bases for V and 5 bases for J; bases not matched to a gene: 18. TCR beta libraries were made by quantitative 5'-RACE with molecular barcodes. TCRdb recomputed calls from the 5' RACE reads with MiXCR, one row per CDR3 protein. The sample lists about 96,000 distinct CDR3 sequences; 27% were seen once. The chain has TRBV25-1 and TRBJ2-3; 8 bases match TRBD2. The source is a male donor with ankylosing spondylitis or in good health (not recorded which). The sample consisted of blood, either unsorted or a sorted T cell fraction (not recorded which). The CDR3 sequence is CASPNCRTGGAKDTQYF. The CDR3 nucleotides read TGTGCCAGCCCGAATTGCAGAACCGGGGGGGCAAAAGATACGCAGTATTTT.